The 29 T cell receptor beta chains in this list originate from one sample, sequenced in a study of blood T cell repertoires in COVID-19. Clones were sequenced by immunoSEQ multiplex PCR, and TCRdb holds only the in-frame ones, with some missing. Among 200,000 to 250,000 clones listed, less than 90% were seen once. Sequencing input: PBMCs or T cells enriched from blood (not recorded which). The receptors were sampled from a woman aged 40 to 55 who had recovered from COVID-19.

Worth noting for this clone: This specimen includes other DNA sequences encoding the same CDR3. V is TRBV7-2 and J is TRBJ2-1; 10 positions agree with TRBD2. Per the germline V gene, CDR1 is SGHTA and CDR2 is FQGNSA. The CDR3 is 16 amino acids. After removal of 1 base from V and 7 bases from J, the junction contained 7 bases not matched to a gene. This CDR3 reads CASSLVGLAGANEQFF. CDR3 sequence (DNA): TGTGCCAGCAGCTTAGTAGGCCTAGCGGGAGCAAATGAGCAGTTCTTC.

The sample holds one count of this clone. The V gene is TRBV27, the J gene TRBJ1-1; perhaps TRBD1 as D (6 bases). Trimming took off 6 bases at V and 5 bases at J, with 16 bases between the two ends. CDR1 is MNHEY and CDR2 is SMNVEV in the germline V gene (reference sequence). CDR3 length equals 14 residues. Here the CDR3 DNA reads TGTGCCAGCAGCCTGGGGGGGCCTGGGACTGAAGCTTTCTTT. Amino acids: CASSLGGPGTEAFF.

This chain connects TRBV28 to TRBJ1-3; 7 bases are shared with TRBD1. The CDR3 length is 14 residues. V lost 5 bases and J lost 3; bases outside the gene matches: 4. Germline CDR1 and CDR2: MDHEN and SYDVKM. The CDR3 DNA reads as TGTGCCAGCAGTCGATCAGGGGGTGGAAACACCATATATTTT. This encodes CASSRSGGGNTIYF. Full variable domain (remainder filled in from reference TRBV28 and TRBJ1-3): DVKVTQSSRYLVKRTGEKVFLECVQDMDHENMFWYRQDPGLGLRLIYFSYDVKMKEKGDIPEGYSVSREKKERFSLILESASTNQTSMYLCASSRSGGGNTIYFGEGSWLTVV.

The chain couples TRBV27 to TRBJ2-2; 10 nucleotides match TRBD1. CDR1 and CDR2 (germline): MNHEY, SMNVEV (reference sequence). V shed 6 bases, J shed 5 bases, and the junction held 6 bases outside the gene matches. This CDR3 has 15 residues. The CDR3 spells CASRPGQGGTGELFF. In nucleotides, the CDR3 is TGTGCCAGCAGACCAGGACAGGGGGGAACCGGGGAGCTGTTTTTT.

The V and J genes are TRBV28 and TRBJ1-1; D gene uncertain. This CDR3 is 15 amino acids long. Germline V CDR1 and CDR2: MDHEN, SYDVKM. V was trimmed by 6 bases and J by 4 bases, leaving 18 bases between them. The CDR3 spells CASSSRRLGVTEAFF. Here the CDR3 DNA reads TGTGCCAGCAGCTCCCGGCGCCTCGGGGTCACTGAAGCTTTCTTT.

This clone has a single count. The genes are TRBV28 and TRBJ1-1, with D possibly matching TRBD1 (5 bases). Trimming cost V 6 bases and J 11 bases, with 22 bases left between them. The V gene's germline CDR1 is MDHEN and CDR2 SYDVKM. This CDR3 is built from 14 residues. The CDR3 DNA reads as TGTGCCAGCAGCGAACGGGGCGGGGCTGAGTTCGCTTTCTTT. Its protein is CASSERGGAEFAFF.

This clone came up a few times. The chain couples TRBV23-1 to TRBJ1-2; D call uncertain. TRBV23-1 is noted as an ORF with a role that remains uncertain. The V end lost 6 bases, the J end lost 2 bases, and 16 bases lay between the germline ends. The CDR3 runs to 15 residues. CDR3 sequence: CASRLSSEQNYGYTF. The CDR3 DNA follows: TGCGCCAGCAGGCTTTCATCAGAACAGAACTATGGCTACACCTTC.

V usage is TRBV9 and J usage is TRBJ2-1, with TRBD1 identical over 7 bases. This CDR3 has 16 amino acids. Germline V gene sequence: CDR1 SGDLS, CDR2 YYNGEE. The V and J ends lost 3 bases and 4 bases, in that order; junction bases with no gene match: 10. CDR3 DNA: TGTGCCAGCAGCGCGTCACAGGGGTCGGGTTACAATGAGCAGTTCTTC. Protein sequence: CASSASQGSGYNEQFF.

Written as DNA, the CDR3 is TGTGCCAGCAGCTTACAGGGTGGGCGCTATGGCTACACCTTC. Its translation is CASSLQGGRYGYTF. The chain links TRBV6-5 to TRBJ1-2; D might be TRBD1 (6 bases). CDR1 is MNHEY and CDR2 is SVGAGI in the germline V gene. V lost 6 bases to trimming and J lost 4 bases, with 15 bases between them. The CDR3 has 14 residues.

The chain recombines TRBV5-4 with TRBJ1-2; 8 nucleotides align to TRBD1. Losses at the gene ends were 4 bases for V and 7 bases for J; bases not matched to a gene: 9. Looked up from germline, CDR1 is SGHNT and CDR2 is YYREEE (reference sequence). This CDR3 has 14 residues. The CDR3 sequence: CASSPGTGVSGYTF. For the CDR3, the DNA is TGTGCCAGCAGCCCAGGGACAGGAGTCTCTGGCTACACCTTC.

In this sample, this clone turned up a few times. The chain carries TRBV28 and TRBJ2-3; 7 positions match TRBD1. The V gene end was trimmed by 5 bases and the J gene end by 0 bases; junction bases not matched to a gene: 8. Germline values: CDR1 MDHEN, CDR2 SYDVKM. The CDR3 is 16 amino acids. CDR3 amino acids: CASSGGTASSTDTQYF. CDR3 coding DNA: TGTGCCAGCAGTGGTGGGACAGCCTCTAGCACAGATACGCAGTATTTT.

The chain's CDR3 is CATSSPNRQGLGEQYF. CDR3 in DNA: TGTGCCACCAGCAGTCCTAATCGACAGGGTCTAGGCGAGCAGTACTTC. This rearrangement joins TRBV15 to TRBJ2-7, with TRBD1 matching over 7 bases. Germline CDR1 reads LNHNV; CDR2 reads YYDKDF (reference sequence). The V and J ends lost 3 bases and 6 bases, in that order; junction bases with no gene match: 14. The CDR3 contains 16 residues. Combining the CDR3 with reference TRBV15 and TRBJ2-7 gives the whole variable domain DAMVIQNPRYQVTQFGKPVTLSCSQTLNHNVMYWYQQKSSQAPKLLFHYYDKDFNNEADTPDNFQSRRPNTSFCFLDIRSPGLGDTAMYLCATSSPNRQGLGEQYFGPGTRLTVT.

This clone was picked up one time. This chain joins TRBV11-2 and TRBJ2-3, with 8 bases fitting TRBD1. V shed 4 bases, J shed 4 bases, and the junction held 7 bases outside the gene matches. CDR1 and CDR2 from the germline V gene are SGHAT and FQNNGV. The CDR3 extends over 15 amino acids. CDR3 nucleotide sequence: TGTGCCAGCAGCTCCCGGACAGGGTCCCCAGATACGCAGTATTTT. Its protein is CASSSRTGSPDTQYF.

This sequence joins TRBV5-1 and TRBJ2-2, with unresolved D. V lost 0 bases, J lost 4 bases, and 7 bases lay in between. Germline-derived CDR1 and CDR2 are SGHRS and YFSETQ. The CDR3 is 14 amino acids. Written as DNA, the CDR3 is TGCGCCAGCAGCTTGGAACTGTCCACCGGGGAGCTGTTTTTT. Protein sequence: CASSLELSTGELFF.

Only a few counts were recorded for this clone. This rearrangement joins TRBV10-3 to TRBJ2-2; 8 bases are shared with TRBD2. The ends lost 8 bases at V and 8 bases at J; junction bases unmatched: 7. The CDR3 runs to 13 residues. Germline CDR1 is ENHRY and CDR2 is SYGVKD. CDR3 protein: CAILGLAGGELFF. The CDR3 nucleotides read TGTGCCATCTTAGGATTAGCGGGAGGGGAGCTGTTTTTT.

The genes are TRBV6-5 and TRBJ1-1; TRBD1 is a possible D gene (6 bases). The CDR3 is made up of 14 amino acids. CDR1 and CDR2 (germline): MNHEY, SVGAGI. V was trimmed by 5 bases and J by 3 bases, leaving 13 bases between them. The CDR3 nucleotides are TGTGCCAGCAGTCCCCGGGACAAATACACTGAAGCTTTCTTT. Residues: CASSPRDKYTEAFF.

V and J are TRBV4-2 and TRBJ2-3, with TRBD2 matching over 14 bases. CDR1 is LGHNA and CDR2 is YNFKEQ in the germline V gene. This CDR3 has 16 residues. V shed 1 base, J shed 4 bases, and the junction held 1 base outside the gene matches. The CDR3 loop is CASSQGTSGRSDTQYF. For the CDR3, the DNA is TGTGCCAGCAGCCAAGGGACTAGCGGGAGGTCAGATACGCAGTATTTT.

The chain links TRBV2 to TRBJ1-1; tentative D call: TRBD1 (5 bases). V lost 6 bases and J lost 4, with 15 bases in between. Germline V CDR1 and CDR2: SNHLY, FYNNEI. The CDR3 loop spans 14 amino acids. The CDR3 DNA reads TGTGCCAGCAGGGGGACTGGGAGGGGCACTGAAGCTTTCTTT. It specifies CASRGTGRGTEAFF.

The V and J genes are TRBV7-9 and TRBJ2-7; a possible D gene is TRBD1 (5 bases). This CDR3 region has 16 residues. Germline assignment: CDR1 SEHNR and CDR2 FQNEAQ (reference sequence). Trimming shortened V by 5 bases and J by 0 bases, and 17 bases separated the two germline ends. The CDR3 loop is CASSSPTGSISYEQYF. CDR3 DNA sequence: TGTGCCAGCAGCAGCCCAACAGGTTCCATCTCCTACGAGCAGTACTTC.

The CDR3, as DNA: TGTGCCATCAGTGCTCTGGGGACAGGTAGCAATCAGCCCCAGCATTTT. It encodes CAISALGTGSNQPQHF. The rearrangement uses TRBV10-3 and TRBJ1-5; 8 bases match TRBD1. The V segment lost 4 bases and the J segment 0 bases; nucleotides outside the gene matches: 5. This CDR3 contains 16 residues. Germline values: CDR1 ENHRY, CDR2 SYGVKD.

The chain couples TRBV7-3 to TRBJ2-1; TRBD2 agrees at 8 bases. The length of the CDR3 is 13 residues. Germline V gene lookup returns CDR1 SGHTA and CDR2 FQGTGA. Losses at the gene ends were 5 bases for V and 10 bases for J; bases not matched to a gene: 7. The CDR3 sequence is CASSATTSAEQFF. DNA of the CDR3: TGTGCCAGCAGCGCTACGACTAGCGCCGAGCAGTTCTTC.

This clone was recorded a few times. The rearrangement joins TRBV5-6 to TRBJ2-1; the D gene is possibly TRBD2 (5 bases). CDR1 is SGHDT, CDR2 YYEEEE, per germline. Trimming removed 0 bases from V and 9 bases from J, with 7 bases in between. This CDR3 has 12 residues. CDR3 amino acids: CASSLGRREQFF. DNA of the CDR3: TGTGCCAGCAGCTTGGGGAGGCGTGAGCAGTTCTTC.

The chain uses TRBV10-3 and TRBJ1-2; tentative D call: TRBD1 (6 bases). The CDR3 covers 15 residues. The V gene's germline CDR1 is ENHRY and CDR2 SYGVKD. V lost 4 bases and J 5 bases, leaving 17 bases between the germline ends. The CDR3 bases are TGTGCCATCAGTGGAACCGCCGGGACAACTTATGGCTACACCTTC. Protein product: CAISGTAGTTYGYTF.

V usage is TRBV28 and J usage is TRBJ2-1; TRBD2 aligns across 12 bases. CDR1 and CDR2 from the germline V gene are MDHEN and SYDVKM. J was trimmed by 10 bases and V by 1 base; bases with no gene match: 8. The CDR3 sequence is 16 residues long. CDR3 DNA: TGTGCCAGCAGTTTATTAAAGGGACTAGCGGGTAGAGAGCAGTTCTTC. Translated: CASSLLKGLAGREQFF.

Written as DNA, the CDR3 is TGTGCCAGCAGCTTTCCCAGGGACTATGGCTACACCTTC. This translates into CASSFPRDYGYTF. The chain recombines TRBV7-9 with TRBJ1-2, with a possible D match to TRBD1 (5 bases). Trimming left V 3 bases short and J 3 bases short, with 8 bases between. The CDR3 has 13 residues. From germline, CDR1 is SEHNR and CDR2 FQNEAQ (reference sequence).

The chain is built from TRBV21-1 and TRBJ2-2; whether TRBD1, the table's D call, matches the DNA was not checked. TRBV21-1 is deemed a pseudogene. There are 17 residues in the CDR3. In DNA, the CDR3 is TGTGCCAGCAGCAAATTACCCGACAGGGAGAACACCGGGGAGCTGTTTTTT. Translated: CASSKLPDRENTGELFF.

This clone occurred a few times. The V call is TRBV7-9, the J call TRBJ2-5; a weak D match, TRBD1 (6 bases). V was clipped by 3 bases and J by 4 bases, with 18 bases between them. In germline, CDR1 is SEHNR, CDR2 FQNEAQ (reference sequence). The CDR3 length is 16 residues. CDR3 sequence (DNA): TGTGCCAGCAGCTTGCCCGGGACACCGGTGGCAGAGACCCAGTACTTC. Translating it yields CASSLPGTPVAETQYF.

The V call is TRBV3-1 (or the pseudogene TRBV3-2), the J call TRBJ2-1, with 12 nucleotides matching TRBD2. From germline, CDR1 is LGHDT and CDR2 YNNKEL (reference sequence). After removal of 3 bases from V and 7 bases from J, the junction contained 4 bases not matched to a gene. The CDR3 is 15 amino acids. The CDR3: CASSQTSGSGNEQFF. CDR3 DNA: TGTGCCAGCAGCCAGACTAGCGGGAGCGGGAATGAGCAGTTCTTC.

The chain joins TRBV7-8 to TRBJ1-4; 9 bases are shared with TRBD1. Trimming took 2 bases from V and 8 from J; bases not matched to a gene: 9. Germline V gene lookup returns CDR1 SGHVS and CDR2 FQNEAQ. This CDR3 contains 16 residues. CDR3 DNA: TGTGCCAGCAGCTTACGCCCACAGGGGGCCCGCGAAAAACTGTTTTTT. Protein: CASSLRPQGAREKLFF.